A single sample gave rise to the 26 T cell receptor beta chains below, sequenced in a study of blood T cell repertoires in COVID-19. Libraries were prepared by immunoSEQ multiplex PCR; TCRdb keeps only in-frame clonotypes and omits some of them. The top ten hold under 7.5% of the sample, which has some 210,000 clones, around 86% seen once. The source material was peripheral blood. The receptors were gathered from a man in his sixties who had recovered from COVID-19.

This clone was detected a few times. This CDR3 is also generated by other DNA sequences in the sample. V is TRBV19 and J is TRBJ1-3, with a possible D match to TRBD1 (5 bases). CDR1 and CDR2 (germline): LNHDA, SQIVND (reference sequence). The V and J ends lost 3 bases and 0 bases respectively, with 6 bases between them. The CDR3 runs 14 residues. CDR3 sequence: CASSITGSGNTIYF. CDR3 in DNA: TGTGCCAGTAGTATTACAGGCTCTGGAAACACCATATATTTT. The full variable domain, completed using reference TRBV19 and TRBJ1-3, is DGGITQSPKYLFRKEGQNVTLSCEQNLNHDAMYWYRQDPGQGLRLIYYSQIVNDFQKGDIAEGYSVSREKKESFPLTVTSAQKNPTAFYLCASSITGSGNTIYFGEGSWLTVV.

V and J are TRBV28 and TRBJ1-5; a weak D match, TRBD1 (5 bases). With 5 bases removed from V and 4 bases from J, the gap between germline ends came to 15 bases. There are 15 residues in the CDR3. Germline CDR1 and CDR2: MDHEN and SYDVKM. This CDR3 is CASSLRDSRNQPQHF. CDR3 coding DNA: TGTGCCAGCAGTCTCAGGGATTCTAGGAATCAGCCCCAGCATTTT.

In DNA, the CDR3 is TGTGCCAGCTCATCCACGAGCACAGGGAGCGCCTATGGCTACACCTTC. Its protein product is CASSSTSTGSAYGYTF. V is TRBV18 and J is TRBJ1-2, with D perhaps TRBD1 (6 bases). The CDR3 consists of 16 residues. The ends were cut back, 5 bases at V and 4 bases at J, with 20 bases in the middle. Germline CDR1 and CDR2: KGHSH and LQKENI.

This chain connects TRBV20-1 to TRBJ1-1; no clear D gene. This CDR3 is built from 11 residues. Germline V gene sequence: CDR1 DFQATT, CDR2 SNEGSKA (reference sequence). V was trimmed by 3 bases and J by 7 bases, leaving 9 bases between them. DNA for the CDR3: TGCAGTGCTAGTCTGGGCTATGAAGCTTTCTTT. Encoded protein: CSASLGYEAFF.

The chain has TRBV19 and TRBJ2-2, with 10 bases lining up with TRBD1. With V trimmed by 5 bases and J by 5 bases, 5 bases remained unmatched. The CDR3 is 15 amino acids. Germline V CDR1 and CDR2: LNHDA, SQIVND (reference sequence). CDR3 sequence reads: CASSWDRGITGELFF. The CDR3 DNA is TGTGCCAGTAGTTGGGACAGGGGAATAACCGGGGAGCTGTTTTTT.

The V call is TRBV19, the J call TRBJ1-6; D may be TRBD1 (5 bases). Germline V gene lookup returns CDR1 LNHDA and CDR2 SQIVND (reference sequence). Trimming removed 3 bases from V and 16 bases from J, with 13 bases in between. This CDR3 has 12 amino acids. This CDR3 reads CASSITGSHLHF. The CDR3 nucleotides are TGTGCCAGTAGTATCACAGGATCCCATCTCCACTTT.

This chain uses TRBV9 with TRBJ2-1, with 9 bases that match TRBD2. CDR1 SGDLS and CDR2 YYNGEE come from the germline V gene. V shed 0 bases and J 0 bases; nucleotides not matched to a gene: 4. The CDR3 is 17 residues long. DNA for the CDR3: TGTGCCAGCAGCGTAGGACTAGCGGACAGCTCCTACAATGAGCAGTTCTTC. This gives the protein CASSVGLADSSYNEQFF.

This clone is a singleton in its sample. The CDR3 protein is CASSELIVQPQHF. DNA for the CDR3: TGTGCCAGCAGTGAATTAATAGTTCAGCCCCAGCATTTT. The gene calls are TRBV6-1 and TRBJ1-5; D uncertain. Germline CDR1 reads MNHNS; CDR2 reads SASEGT. Between the trimmed V and J ends, which lost 2 bases and 6 bases, there was a span of 8 bases. The CDR3 is made up of 13 amino acids.

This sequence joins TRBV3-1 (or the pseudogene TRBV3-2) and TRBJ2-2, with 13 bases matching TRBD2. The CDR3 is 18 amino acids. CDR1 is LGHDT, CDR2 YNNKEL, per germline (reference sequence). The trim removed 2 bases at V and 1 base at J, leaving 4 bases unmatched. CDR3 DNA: TGTGCCAGCAGCCAATGGACTAGCGGGGGCCGGAACACCGGGGAGCTGTTTTTT. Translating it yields CASSQWTSGGRNTGELFF.

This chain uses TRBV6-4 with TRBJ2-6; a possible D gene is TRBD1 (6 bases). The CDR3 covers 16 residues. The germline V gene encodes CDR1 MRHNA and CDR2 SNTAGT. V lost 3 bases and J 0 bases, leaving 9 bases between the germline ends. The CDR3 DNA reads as TGTGCCAGCAGTGAAGTAGGGGGCTCTGGGGCCAACGTCCTGACTTTC. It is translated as CASSEVGGSGANVLTF.

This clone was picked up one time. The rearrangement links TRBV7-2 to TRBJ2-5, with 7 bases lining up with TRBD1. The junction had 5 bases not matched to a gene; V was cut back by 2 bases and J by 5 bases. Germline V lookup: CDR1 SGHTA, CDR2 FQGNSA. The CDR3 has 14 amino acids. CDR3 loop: CASSLRGRGETQYF. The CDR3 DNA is TGTGCCAGCAGCTTAAGGGGGCGCGGGGAGACCCAGTACTTC.

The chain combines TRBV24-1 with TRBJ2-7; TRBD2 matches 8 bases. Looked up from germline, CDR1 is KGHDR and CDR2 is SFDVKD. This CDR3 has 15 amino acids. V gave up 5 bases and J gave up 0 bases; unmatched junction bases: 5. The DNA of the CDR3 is TGTGCCACCAGTGCCGCGGGGGGACTCTCCTACGAGCAGTACTTC. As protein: CATSAAGGLSYEQYF.

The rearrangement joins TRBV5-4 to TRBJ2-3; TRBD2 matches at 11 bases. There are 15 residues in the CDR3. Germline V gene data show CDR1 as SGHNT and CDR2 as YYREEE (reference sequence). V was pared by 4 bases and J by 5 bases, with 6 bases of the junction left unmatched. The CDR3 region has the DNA TGTGCCAGCAGCGTTCGACTAGCGGGGCAAGATACGCAGTATTTT. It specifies CASSVRLAGQDTQYF.

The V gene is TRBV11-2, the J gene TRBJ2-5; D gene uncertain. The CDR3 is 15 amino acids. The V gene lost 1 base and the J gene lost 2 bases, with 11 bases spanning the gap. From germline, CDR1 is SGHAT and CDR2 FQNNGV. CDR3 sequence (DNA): TGTGCCAGCAGCTTAGTTTCCGATAGACAAGAGACCCAGTACTTC. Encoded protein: CASSLVSDRQETQYF.

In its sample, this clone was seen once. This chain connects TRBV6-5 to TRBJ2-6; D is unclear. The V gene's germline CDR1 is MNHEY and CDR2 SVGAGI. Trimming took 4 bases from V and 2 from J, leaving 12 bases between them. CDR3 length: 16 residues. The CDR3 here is CASSSRRSTGANVLTF. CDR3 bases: TGTGCCAGCAGTTCACGACGGAGCACTGGGGCCAACGTCCTGACTTTC.

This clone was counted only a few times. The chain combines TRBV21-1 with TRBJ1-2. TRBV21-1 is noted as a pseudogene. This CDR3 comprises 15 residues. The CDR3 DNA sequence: TGTGCCAGCCCCCGGGGGGACCTAGCTAACTATGGCTACACCTTC. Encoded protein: CASPRGDLANYGYTF.

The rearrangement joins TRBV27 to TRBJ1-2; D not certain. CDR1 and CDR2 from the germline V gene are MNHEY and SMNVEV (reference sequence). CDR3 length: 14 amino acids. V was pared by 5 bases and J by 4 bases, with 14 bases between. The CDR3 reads CASSPMVGGYGYTF. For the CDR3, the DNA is TGTGCCAGCAGTCCGATGGTCGGAGGCTATGGCTACACCTTC.

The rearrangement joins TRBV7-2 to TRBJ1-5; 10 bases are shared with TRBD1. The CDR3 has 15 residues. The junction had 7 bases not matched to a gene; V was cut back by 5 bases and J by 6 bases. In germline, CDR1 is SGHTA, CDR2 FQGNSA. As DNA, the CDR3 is TGTGCCAGCAGCCCCCAGACAGGGGGCATTCAGCCCCAGCATTTT. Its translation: CASSPQTGGIQPQHF. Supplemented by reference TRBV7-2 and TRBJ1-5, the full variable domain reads GAGVSQSPSNKVTEKGKDVELRCDPISGHTALYWYRQSLGQGLEFLIYFQGNSAPDKSGLPSDRFSAERTGGSVSTLTIQRTQQEDSAVYLCASSPQTGGIQPQHFGDGTRLSIL.

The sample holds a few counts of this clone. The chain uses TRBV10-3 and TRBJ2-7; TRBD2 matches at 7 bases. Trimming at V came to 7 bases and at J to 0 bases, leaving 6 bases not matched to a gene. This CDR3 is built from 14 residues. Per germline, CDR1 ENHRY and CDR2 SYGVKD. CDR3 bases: TGTGCCATCACGGTGGGCGGGAGCTCCTACGAGCAGTACTTC. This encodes CAITVGGSSYEQYF.

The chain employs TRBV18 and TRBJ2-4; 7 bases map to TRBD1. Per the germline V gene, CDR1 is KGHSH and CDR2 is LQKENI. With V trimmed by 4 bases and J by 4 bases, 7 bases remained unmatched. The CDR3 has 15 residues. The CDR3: CASSLLGQEKNIQYF. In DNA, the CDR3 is TGTGCCAGCTCACTCCTTGGACAGGAGAAAAACATTCAGTACTTC. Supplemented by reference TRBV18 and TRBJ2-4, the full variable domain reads NAGVMQNPRHLVRRRGQEARLRCSPMKGHSHVYWYRQLPEEGLKFMVYLQKENIIDESGMPKERFSAEFPKEGPSILRIQQVVRGDSAAYFCASSLLGQEKNIQYFGAGTRLSVL.

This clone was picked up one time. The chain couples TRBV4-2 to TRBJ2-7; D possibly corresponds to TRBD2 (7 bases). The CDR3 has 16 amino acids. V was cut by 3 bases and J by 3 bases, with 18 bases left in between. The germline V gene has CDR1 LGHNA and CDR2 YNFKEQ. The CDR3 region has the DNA TGTGCCAGCAGCCAGGGGGGGCTGGGACGACACTACGAGCAGTACTTC. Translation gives CASSQGGLGRHYEQYF.

CDR3 coding DNA: TGTGCCAGCAGCTTACAGGGGGCGAGACTTGGAAACACCATATATTTT. This codes for CASSLQGARLGNTIYF. V is TRBV5-4 and J is TRBJ1-3, with 9 bases matching TRBD1. CDR3 length equals 16 residues. Germline V CDR1 and CDR2: SGHNT, YYREEE (reference sequence). The V and J ends lost 2 bases and 3 bases, in that order; junction bases with no gene match: 6.

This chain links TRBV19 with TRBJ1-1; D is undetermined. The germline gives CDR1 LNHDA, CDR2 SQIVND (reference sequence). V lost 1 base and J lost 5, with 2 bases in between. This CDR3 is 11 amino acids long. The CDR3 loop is CASSIATEAFF. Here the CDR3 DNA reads TGTGCCAGTAGTATAGCAACTGAAGCTTTCTTT.

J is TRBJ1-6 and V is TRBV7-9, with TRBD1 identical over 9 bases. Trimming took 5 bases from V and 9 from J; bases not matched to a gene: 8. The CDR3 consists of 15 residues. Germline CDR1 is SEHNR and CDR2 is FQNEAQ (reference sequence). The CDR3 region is CASSAEGQGASPLHF. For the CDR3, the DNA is TGTGCCAGCAGCGCCGAGGGACAGGGAGCTTCACCCCTCCACTTT.

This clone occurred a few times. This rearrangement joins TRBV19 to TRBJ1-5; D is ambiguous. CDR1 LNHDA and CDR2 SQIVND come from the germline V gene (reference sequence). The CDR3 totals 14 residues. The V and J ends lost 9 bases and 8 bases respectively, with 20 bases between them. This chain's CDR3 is CASDEDGVGEPQHF. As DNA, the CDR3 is TGTGCCAGCGATGAAGACGGAGTCGGTGAGCCCCAGCATTTT.

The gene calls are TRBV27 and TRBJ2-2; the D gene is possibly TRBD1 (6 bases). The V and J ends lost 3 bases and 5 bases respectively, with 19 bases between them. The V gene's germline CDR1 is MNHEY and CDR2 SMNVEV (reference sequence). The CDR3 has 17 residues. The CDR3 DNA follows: TGTGCCAGCAGTTTTGGTGTGTGGACAGACGGAACCGGGGAGCTGTTTTTT. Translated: CASSFGVWTDGTGELFF.